Each of the 6 T cell receptor beta chains below was sequenced from the same sample in a study of metastatic and nonmetastatic thyroid tumors (dated by TCRdb to about 2020). Receptor amplification or capture employed PCR. TCRdb names Illumina HiSeq 4000 as the instrument used. TCRdb cleaned the public reads at Q25 with fastp, built clones with MiXCR and kept in-frame beta chains. This sample has about 8,000 clones in its table, and around 27% of those were observed once. The ten largest make up about 17% of the sample. No patient had received any treatment before thyroid surgery. The specimen was adjacent normal tissue. The receptors were sampled from a female donor with papillary thyroid cancer or a benign thyroid nodule (not recorded which). Some clones in this sample may be carry-over from other donors' samples.

This clone showed up just a few times. The V call is TRBV6-1, the J call TRBJ1-2; TRBD1 aligns across 9 bases. The CDR3 has 13 amino acids. The V gene's germline CDR1 is MNHNS and CDR2 SASEGT. Trimming at V came to 7 bases and at J to 7 bases, leaving 7 bases not matched to a gene. Here the CDR3 DNA reads TGTGCCAGCACCAAAGGGGACAGGGTTGGCTACACCTTC. The encoded protein is CASTKGDRVGYTF.

V is TRBV19 and J is TRBJ2-3; 9 positions match TRBD2. The junction had 7 bases not matched to a gene; V was cut back by 5 bases and J by 4 bases. The CDR3 length is 15 residues. Per germline, CDR1 LNHDA and CDR2 SQIVND (reference sequence). The CDR3: CASSDGTSSADTQYF. In DNA, the CDR3 is TGTGCCAGTAGTGATGGGACTAGCTCGGCAGATACGCAGTATTTT. The full variable domain, in which reference TRBV19 and TRBJ2-3 provide the parts outside the CDR3, is DGGITQSPKYLFRKEGQNVTLSCEQNLNHDAMYWYRQDPGQGLRLIYYSQIVNDFQKGDIAEGYSVSREKKESFPLTVTSAQKNPTAFYLCASSDGTSSADTQYFGPGTRLTVL.

This clone rates as medium-sized. This chain uses TRBV7-2 with TRBJ1-2; a weak D match, TRBD1 (5 bases). The CDR3 has 16 amino acids. Trimming left V 0 bases short and J 0 bases short, with 11 bases between. Germline V gene lookup returns CDR1 SGHTA and CDR2 FQGNSA. As DNA, the CDR3 is TGTGCCAGCAGCTTAGCAGGGGCGATACCTAACTATGGCTACACCTTC. It translates to CASSLAGAIPNYGYTF. The whole variable domain, remainder taken from reference TRBV7-2 and TRBJ1-2, is GAGVSQSPSNKVTEKGKDVELRCDPISGHTALYWYRQSLGQGLEFLIYFQGNSAPDKSGLPSDRFSAERTGGSVSTLTIQRTQQEDSAVYLCASSLAGAIPNYGYTFGSGTRLTVV.

This rearrangement joins TRBV7-9 to TRBJ2-1; D could derive from TRBD1 or TRBD2 (6 bases each). The CDR3 runs to 13 residues. Trimming left V 1 base short and J 6 bases short, with 7 bases between. Looked up from germline, CDR1 is SEHNR and CDR2 is FQNEAQ (reference sequence). Here the CDR3 reads CASSLEGGNEQFF. The CDR3 DNA reads as TGTGCCAGCAGCTTAGAGGGGGGCAATGAGCAGTTCTTC.

This clone has just one count. The CDR3 DNA follows: TGTGCCAGCAGCCTATGGTTTCAGCGTAGCACTGAAGCTTTCTTT. It codes for CASSLWFQRSTEAFF. The chain combines TRBV7-9 with TRBJ1-1, with D uncertain. This CDR3 is built from 15 residues. The ends were cut back, 5 bases at V and 4 bases at J, with 17 bases in the middle. The V gene's germline CDR1 is SEHNR and CDR2 FQNEAQ (reference sequence).

The chain joins TRBV10-3 to TRBJ1-1; D is perhaps TRBD1 (6 bases). Germline values: CDR1 ENHRY, CDR2 SYGVKD. This CDR3 is built from 15 residues. V dropped 5 bases and J dropped 1 base, with 14 bases sitting between them. CDR3 sequence: CAISWAVTGNTEAFF. The CDR3 DNA reads TGTGCCATCAGTTGGGCCGTGACAGGGAACACTGAAGCTTTCTTT.